A single sample is the source of the 25 T cell receptor beta chains below, sequenced in a study of breast tumors, draining lymph nodes, adjacent tissues. Via MiXCR, TCRdb re-called the multiplex PCR reads, giving one row per CDR3 protein. The sample lists some 120,000 distinct CDR3 sequences; 20% were seen once. Breast cancer patients provided tissue from their axillary draining lymph nodes. Sequencing was performed on axillary lymph node tissue. All receptors derive from a female donor with breast cancer. Some clones in this sample may be carry-over from other donors' samples.

This clonotype was observed a handful of times. This chain uses TRBV18 with TRBJ1-2; D might be TRBD1 (6 bases). CDR3 length: 17 amino acids. From germline, CDR1 is KGHSH and CDR2 LQKENI. V was cut by 2 bases and J by 5 bases, with 21 bases left in between. The CDR3, as DNA: TGTGCCAGCTCACCATGGCAGGGGAGAACATCGAGATATGGCTACACCTTC. Its protein product is CASSPWQGRTSRYGYTF.

This rearrangement joins TRBV3-1 to TRBJ2-1; D might be TRBD1 (5 bases). CDR3 length: 15 residues. CDR1 LGHDT and CDR2 YNNKEL come from the germline V gene (reference sequence). Deletions cut 0 bases from V and 4 bases from J, with 10 bases between. CDR3 nucleotide sequence: TGTGCCAGCAGCCAAGAAGTACAGGTTTACAATGAGCAGTTCTTC. Its translation is CASSQEVQVYNEQFF.

Ten or more counts support this clonotype. The chain carries TRBV7-9 and TRBJ2-1, with 8 bases fitting TRBD2. The CDR3 covers 13 residues. The junction had 5 bases not matched to a gene; V was cut back by 4 bases and J by 9 bases. The germline V gene has CDR1 SEHNR and CDR2 FQNEAQ (reference sequence). The CDR3 nucleotides are TGTGCCAGCAGCTCCGGGACTAGGATTGAGCAGTTCTTC. It is translated as CASSSGTRIEQFF.

The chain combines TRBV11-2 with TRBJ2-7; no definite D call. V shed 5 bases and J shed 1 base, with 6 bases lying between them. The germline V gene has CDR1 SGHAT and CDR2 FQNNGV. CDR3 length: 12 amino acids. CDR3: CASSQRSYEQYF. For the CDR3, the DNA is TGTGCCAGCAGCCAGCGATCCTACGAGCAGTACTTC.

The V and J genes are TRBV27 and TRBJ1-2, with D possibly matching TRBD1 (6 bases). The CDR3 contains 15 residues. Trimming took off 2 bases at V and 4 bases at J, with 14 bases between the two ends. The germline V gene has CDR1 MNHEY and CDR2 SMNVEV (reference sequence). The CDR3 nucleotides are TGTGCCAGCAGTTTACAAACGGGACAAACCTATGGCTACACCTTC. It codes for CASSLQTGQTYGYTF.

This clonotype was recorded at least ten times. The chain recombines TRBV5-1 with TRBJ2-5; 8 bases are shared with TRBD1. Trimming at V came to 4 bases and at J to 4 bases, leaving 9 bases not matched to a gene. CDR3 length: 15 amino acids. The germline CDR1 and CDR2 sequences are SGHRS and YFSETQ. Here the CDR3 DNA reads TGCGCCAGCAGCCTCCCGACAGGGGCCGGAGAGACCCAGTACTTC. Its protein is CASSLPTGAGETQYF.

This clonotype was recorded at least ten times. The V call is TRBV5-6, the J call TRBJ2-3, with no clear D. V lost 1 base to trimming and J lost 0 bases, with 6 bases between them. CDR3 length: 14 amino acids. Germline V gene data show CDR1 as SGHDT and CDR2 as YYEEEE. The CDR3 reads CASSLRSSTDTQYF. The CDR3 coding sequence is TGTGCCAGCAGCTTGAGGTCTAGCACAGATACGCAGTATTTT.

This chain joins TRBV28 and TRBJ1-3, with D unclear. The germline gives CDR1 MDHEN, CDR2 SYDVKM. V was trimmed by 4 bases and J by 2 bases, leaving 12 bases between them. The CDR3 contains 15 residues. This chain's CDR3 is CASSYARGAGNTIYF. CDR3 DNA sequence: TGTGCCAGCAGTTATGCCCGGGGAGCTGGAAACACCATATATTTT.

Worth noting for this clonotype: A clone one base away is much larger, so this may be a read error. The conserved final phenylalanine or tryptophan is absent from the CDR3, which likely points to a read error. The chain recombines TRBV7-9 with TRBJ1-4; 10 bases are shared with TRBD1. Germline V gene data show CDR1 as SEHNR and CDR2 as FQNEAQ (reference sequence). Unmatched junction bases numbered 5, after V lost 4 bases and J lost 6 bases. The CDR3 length is 15 residues. DNA of the CDR3: TGTGCCAGCAGCTCAAGACAGGGGGCAGATGAAAAACTGTTTTCT. Protein sequence: CASSSRQGADEKLFS.

At least ten counts were recorded for this clonotype. The J gene is TRBJ1-6, the V gene TRBV5-4, with D possibly being TRBD1 (5 bases). Germline assignment: CDR1 SGHNT and CDR2 YYREEE (reference sequence). The CDR3 is 14 amino acids. V dropped 4 bases and J dropped 3 bases, with 8 bases sitting between them. The CDR3 loop is CASSTRGYNSPLHF. CDR3 nucleotides: TGTGCCAGCAGCACTAGGGGCTATAATTCACCCCTCCACTTT.

A remark on this clonotype: A read error may explain this, as a much larger clone is one base away. J is TRBJ2-1 and V is TRBV27; D unclear. The CDR3 spans 12 residues. Looked up from germline, CDR1 is MNHEY and CDR2 is SMNVEV (reference sequence). The CDR3 region has the DNA TGTGCCAGCAGTCCCCGGTTCAATGAGCAGATCTTC. Translated: CASSPRFNEQIF.

A word on this clonotype: A much larger clone sits a single nucleotide away, making a read error possible. The chain has TRBV6-1 and TRBJ2-7; no firm D call. CDR1 and CDR2 from the germline V gene are MNHNS and SASEGT. Trimming took off 8 bases at V and 7 bases at J, with 12 bases between the two ends. The CDR3 covers 11 residues. As DNA, the CDR3 is TGTGCCAGCCTAGGACCTAGGGAGCAGTACTTC. Translating it yields CASLGPREQYF.

This clonotype was seen ten or more times. This chain connects TRBV6-1 to TRBJ2-7, with a possible D match to TRBD2 (6 bases). CDR3 length: 14 amino acids. V lost 7 bases and J lost 0, with 13 bases in between. Germline values: CDR1 MNHNS, CDR2 SASEGT. In nucleotides, the CDR3 is TGTGCCAGCAAATTACTAGCAGGCTCCTACGAGCAGTACTTC. Amino acids: CASKLLAGSYEQYF.

This clonotype was recorded many times. The chain has TRBV25-1 and TRBJ2-3, with 9 bases lining up with TRBD2. The germline gives CDR1 MGHDK, CDR2 SYGVNS. V dropped 1 base and J dropped 5; count of bases not matched to a gene: 10. This CDR3 spans 17 amino acids. The CDR3: CASSELGSGGTGDTQYF. In nucleotides, the CDR3 is TGTGCCAGCAGTGAATTAGGTAGCGGGGGAACTGGAGATACGCAGTATTTT.

This clonotype was counted ten times or more. CDR3 region: CASSLTGSEDTDTQYF. The CDR3, as DNA: TGTGCCAGCAGTTTGACGGGTTCTGAAGACACAGATACGCAGTATTTT. This chain uses TRBV12-3 or TRBV12-4 with TRBJ2-3, with D unresolved. V was cut by 3 bases and J by 2 bases, with 15 bases left in between. There are 16 residues in the CDR3.

This clonotype was detected ten times or more. The rearrangement links TRBV5-5 to TRBJ2-7; tentative D call: TRBD2 (6 bases). V gave up 3 bases and J gave up 6 bases, with 13 bases separating them. The CDR3 has 13 amino acids. Per the germline V gene, CDR1 is SGHKS and CDR2 is YYEKEE (reference sequence). CDR3 sequence (DNA): TGTGCCAGCAGCTATGCCCCCGGGGGCGAGCAGTACTTC. Translated, it gives CASSYAPGGEQYF.

For this clonotype: One end of the junction fails to match germline, which may point to a read error. The chain joins TRBV19 to TRBJ2-1, with TRBD2 matching over 11 bases. CDR1 is LNHDA and CDR2 is SQIVND in the germline V gene (reference sequence). The length of the CDR3 is 17 residues. The CDR3 DNA reads TGTGCCAGTAGCTACGCTAGCGGGGGGTTGTCCTACAATGAGCGGTTCTTC. Protein: CASSYASGGLSYNERFF.

This clonotype was counted ten times or more. The chain links TRBV12-3 or TRBV12-4 to TRBJ2-2; D is uncertain. With 6 bases removed from V and 0 bases from J, the gap between germline ends came to 11 bases. The CDR3 contains 15 residues. The CDR3 reads CASSSDVSNTGELFF. Written as DNA, the CDR3 is TGTGCCAGCAGCTCGGACGTCTCGAACACCGGGGAGCTGTTTTTT.

There are many counts of this clonotype. This chain joins TRBV7-2 and TRBJ1-2; D is ambiguous. The CDR3 is made up of 15 amino acids. Trimming removed 1 base at V and 1 base at J, with 10 bases between. From germline, CDR1 is SGHTA and CDR2 FQGNSA. CDR3: CASSLGQLINYGYTF. The CDR3 DNA reads TGTGCCAGCAGCTTAGGGCAACTGATTAACTATGGCTACACCTTC.

As concerns this clonotype: A single base separates this from a much larger clone, so it may be a read error. This sequence joins TRBV7-9 and TRBJ1-4, with 8 bases aligning to TRBD1. J was trimmed by 6 bases and V by 4 bases; bases with no gene match: 4. CDR1 and CDR2 (germline): SEHNR, FQNEAQ (reference sequence). CDR3 length: 14 residues. The CDR3: CASSSYRGDEKLFF. The CDR3 DNA reads TGTGCCAGCAGCTCATACAGGGGGGATGAAAAACTGTTTTTT.

This clonotype has a handful of counts. Germline and junction disagree at one end, which may indicate a read error. The CDR3 DNA reads TGTGCCGGCAGCCAAGAACTAGCCCTGGAGACCCAGTACTTC. It translates to CAGSQELALETQYF. This sequence joins TRBV4-2 and TRBJ2-5; D possibly corresponds to TRBD2 (6 bases). The V gene's germline CDR1 is LGHNA and CDR2 YNFKEQ. The CDR3 is 14 amino acids.

This clonotype has at least ten counts. This CDR3 reads CASSLLRGAGGEDTQYF. CDR3 nucleotides: TGTGCCAGCAGTCTGCTCAGGGGAGCGGGGGGGGAGGATACGCAGTATTTT. The chain uses TRBV12-3 or TRBV12-4 and TRBJ2-3; the match to TRBD2 covers 10 bases. Trimming cost V 5 bases and J 6 bases; bases outside gene matches: 14. This CDR3 is built from 17 residues.

This clonotype was counted many times. The gene calls are TRBV6-4 and TRBJ2-6, with D perhaps TRBD1 or TRBD2 (5 bases each). CDR1 and CDR2 from the germline V gene are MRHNA and SNTAGT. This CDR3 comprises 14 residues. Trimming cost V 8 bases and J 2 bases, with 10 bases left between them. The CDR3 DNA is TGTGCCAGCCTCAGGGACCCTGGGGCCAACGTCCTGACTTTC. Translation: CASLRDPGANVLTF.

Comment on this clonotype: Possible read error: a much larger clone is one base away. The V gene is TRBV6-1, the J gene TRBJ1-6; a possible D gene is TRBD1 (6 bases). CDR3 size: 14 residues. From germline, CDR1 is MNHNS and CDR2 SASEGT. The CDR3 DNA sequence: TGTGCCAGCAGTGATAGATACAGGGATTCACCCTTCCACTTT. Protein: CASSDRYRDSPFHF.

This clonotype has ten or more counts. This sequence joins TRBV6-5 and TRBJ2-7, with D possibly TRBD1 on 6 matching bases. Trimming removed 4 bases at V and 6 bases at J, with 16 bases between. This CDR3 region has 14 residues. CDR1 is MNHEY, CDR2 SVGAGI, per germline. CDR3 sequence reads: CASSSQGKISEQYF. The CDR3 coding sequence is TGTGCCAGCAGTTCACAGGGTAAAATTTCCGAGCAGTACTTC.